Below, one TCR beta chain is given with its context. With 1 base clipped from V and 5 bases from J, the junction kept 6 bases outside the gene matches. Germline V CDR1 and CDR2: LGHNA, YSLEER. This CDR3 region has 16 residues. Generated by immunoSEQ multiplex PCR, the TCRdb table keeps only in-frame clones and is missing some. Among tens of thousands of clones listed, 90% were seen once. The sample is drawn from a study of T cell changes during pregnancy in multiple sclerosis. The sequence was obtained from a female donor with multiple sclerosis, enrolled in a pregnancy study. J is TRBJ2-7 and V is TRBV4-3; 12 nucleotides agree with TRBD2. The sample in question was CD8+ T cells from peripheral blood mononuclear cells, obtained before pregnancy. The CDR3 spells CASSQGAGLAGHEQYF. The CDR3 nucleotides are TGCGCCAGCAGCCAAGGGGCGGGACTAGCGGGCCACGAGCAGTACTTC.